Only one count was recorded for the clone carrying this T cell receptor (beta chain). These data originate in a study of blood T cell repertoires in COVID-19. Study context: PBMCs, B-cell-depleted T cells, or T cells provided the cDNA or gDNA that made up the material.

Per the original methods: How many nucleated cells were present was estimated from reference gene primer amplification. Using immunoSEQ multiplex PCR, the repertoire was profiled, and TCRdb retains in-frame clones only, with some absent. The V and J calls and clone size are taken from that table; D and trimming were inferred from the DNA. The repertoire holds approximately 110,000 clones, with roughly 80% as singletons. Trimming left V 2 bases short and J 1 base short, with 14 bases between. This CDR3 is built from 17 residues. Germline CDR1 reads SNHLY; CDR2 reads FYNNEI. This chain links TRBV2 with TRBJ2-2; TRBD1 is a possible D gene (6 bases). This sequence originates from a man aged 45-65 years with acute or convalescent COVID-19. Material for sequencing was peripheral blood. The CDR3 DNA reads as TGTGCCAGCAGTGAAAGAACAGGGCGGTTGAACACCGGGGAGCTGTTTTTT. Amino acids: CASSERTGRLNTGELFF.